The present entry profiles one T cell receptor beta chain with its context. Its antigen is still unknown. The V and J ends lost 6 bases and 7 bases, in that order; junction bases with no gene match: 6. The germline gives CDR1 SQVTM, CDR2 ANQGSEA. This CDR3 comprises 12 residues. The data were taken from a study of cytomegalovirus exposure and HLA in healthy donors. Across the study: Among the approximately 400 genotyped donors, around 85% were placed in the Caucasian-associated ancestry cluster.

The study, taken as a whole, reports: Cytomegalovirus association was listed for approximately 160 TCR beta chains.

Researchers ran the PCR with 60 Vbeta and 13 Jbeta primers. Data came from immunoSEQ multiplex PCR; TCRdb stores just in-frame clones and leaves some out. Here the sample spans 65,000 or so clones, 62% being singletons. The chain recombines TRBV29-1 with TRBJ1-2; 9 bases are a match to TRBD1. Material: PBMCs. The clonotype originates from a man aged 30 to 45 in good health and CMV-seronegative. The CDR3, as DNA: TGCAGCGTGGCCGGGACAGGGAGTGGCTACACCTTC. Protein: CSVAGTGSGYTF.